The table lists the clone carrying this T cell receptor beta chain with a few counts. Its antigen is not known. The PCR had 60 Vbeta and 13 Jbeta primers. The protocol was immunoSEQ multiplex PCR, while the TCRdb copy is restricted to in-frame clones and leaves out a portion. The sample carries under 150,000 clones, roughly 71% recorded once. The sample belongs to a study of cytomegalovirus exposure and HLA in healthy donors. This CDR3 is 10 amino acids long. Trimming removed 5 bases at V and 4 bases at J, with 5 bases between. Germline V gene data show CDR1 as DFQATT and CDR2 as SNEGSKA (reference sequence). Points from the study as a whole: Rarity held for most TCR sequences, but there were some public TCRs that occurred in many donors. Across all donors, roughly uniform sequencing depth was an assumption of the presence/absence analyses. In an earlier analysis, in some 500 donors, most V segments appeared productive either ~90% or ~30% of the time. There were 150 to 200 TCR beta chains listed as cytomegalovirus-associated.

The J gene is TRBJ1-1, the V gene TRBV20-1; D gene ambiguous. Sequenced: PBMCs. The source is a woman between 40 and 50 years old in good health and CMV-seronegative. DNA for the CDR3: TGCAGTGCTTTGCGCACTGAAGCTTTCTTT. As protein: CSALRTEAFF.